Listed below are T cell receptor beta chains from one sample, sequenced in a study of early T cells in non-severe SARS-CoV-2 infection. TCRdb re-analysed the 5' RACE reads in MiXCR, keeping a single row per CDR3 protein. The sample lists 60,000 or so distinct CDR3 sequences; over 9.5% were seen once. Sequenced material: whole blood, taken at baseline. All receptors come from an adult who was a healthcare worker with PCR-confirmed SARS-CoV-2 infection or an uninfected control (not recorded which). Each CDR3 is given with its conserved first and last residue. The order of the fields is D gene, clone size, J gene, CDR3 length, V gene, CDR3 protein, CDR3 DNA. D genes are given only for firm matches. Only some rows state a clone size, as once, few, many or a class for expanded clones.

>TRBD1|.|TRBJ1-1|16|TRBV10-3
CAISDPEGGRNTEAFF
TGTGCCATCAGTGACCCAGAAGGGGGCAGGAACACTGAAGCTTTCTTT
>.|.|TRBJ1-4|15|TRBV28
CASSSPPATNEKLFF
TGTGCCAGCAGTTCGCCCCCAGCAACTAATGAAAAACTGTTTTTT
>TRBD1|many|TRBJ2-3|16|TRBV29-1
CSVVTRDPTGPDTQYF
TGCAGCGTTGTAACTCGGGACCCGACAGGGCCAGATACGCAGTATTTT
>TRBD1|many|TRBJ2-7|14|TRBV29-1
CSVDSGQGSYEQYF
TGCAGCGTTGATTCGGGACAGGGATCCTACGAGCAGTACTTC
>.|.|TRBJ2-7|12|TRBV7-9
CASSFRPYEQYF
TGTGCCAGCAGCTTTCGGCCCTACGAGCAGTACTTC
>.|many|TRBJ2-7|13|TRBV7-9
CASSLAGPYEQYF
TGTGCCAGCAGCTTAGCGGGACCCTACGAGCAGTACTTC
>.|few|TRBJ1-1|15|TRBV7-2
CASSLASVAQTEAFF
TGTGCCAGCAGCTTAGCATCAGTCGCTCAGACTGAAGCTTTCTTT
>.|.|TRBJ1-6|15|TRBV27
CASSQNRESNSPLHF
TGTGCCAGCAGTCAGAACAGGGAATCAAATTCACCCCTCCACTTT
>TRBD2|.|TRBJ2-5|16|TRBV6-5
CASSSLAGGHRETQYF
TGTGCCAGCAGTTCCCTCGCGGGGGGCCACCGGGAGACCCAGTACTTC
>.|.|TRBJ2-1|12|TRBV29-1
CSVRGQRYEQFF
TGCAGCGTCCGGGGCCAACGGTATGAGCAGTTCTTC
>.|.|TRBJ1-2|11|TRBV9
CASSVNYGYTF
TGTGCCAGCAGCGTCAACTATGGCTACACCTTC
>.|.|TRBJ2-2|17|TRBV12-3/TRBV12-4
CASSWERGASNTGELFF
TGTGCCAGCAGTTGGGAACGGGGGGCATCGAACACCGGGGAGCTGTTTTTT
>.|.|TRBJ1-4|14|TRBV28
CASRIRGDNEKLFF
TGTGCCAGCAGAATACGAGGGGACAATGAAAAACTGTTTTTT
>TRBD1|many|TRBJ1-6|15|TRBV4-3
CASSQGQANNSPLHF
TGCGCCAGCAGCCAGGGACAGGCCAATAATTCACCCCTCCACTTT
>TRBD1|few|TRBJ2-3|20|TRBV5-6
CASTLLGYYTGTALRDTQYF
TGTGCCAGCACCCTTTTGGGGTATTACACCGGGACAGCCCTACGTGATACGCAGTATTTT
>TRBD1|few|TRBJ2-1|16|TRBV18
CASSPQQGQGGDEQFF
TGTGCCAGCTCACCACAACAAGGACAGGGGGGGGATGAGCAGTTCTTC
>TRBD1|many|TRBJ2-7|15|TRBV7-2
CASSPTGTGSIRQYF
TGTGCCAGCAGCCCTACCGGGACAGGGTCAATTAGGCAGTACTTC
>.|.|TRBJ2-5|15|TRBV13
CASSLGYEGIETQYF
TGTGCCAGCAGCTTAGGGTACGAGGGGATCGAGACCCAGTACTTC
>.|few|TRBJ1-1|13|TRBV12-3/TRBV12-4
CASRTYMNTEAFF
TGTGCGTCGAGGACCTACATGAACACTGAAGCTTTCTTT
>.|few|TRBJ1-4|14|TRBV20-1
CSAKRTATNEKLFF
TGCAGTGCTAAACGGACAGCAACTAATGAAAAACTGTTTTTT
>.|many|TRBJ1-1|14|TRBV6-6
CASRPGRGPIEAFF
TGTGCCAGCAGGCCCGGAAGGGGTCCAATAGAAGCTTTCTTT
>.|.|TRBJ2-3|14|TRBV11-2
CASSLTRGSDTQYF
TGTGCCAGCAGCTTAACCAGGGGCTCAGATACGCAGTATTTT
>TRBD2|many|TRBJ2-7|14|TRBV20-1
CSASSGGDSYEQYF
TGCAGTGCTAGTAGCGGGGGGGACTCCTACGAGCAGTACTTC
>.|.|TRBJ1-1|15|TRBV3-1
CASSLESGANAEAFF
TGTGCCAGCAGCCTTGAATCGGGGGCGAATGCTGAAGCTTTCTTT
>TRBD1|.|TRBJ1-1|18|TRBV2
CASSALTGGSNRDTEAFF
TGTGCCAGCAGTGCATTGACAGGGGGAAGTAATAGGGACACTGAAGCTTTCTTT
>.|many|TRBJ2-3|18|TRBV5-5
CASSLRPAPALGTDTQYF
TGTGCCAGCAGCTTGAGGCCAGCACCAGCACTAGGCACAGATACGCAGTATTTT
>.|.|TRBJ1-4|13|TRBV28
CASSQATNEKLFF
TGTGCCAGCAGCCAGGCAACTAATGAAAAACTGTTTTTT
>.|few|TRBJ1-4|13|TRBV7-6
CASSLSRGEKLFF
TGTGCCAGCAGCTTATCCCGGGGAGAAAAACTGTTTTTT
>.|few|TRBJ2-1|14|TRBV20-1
CSARGSTSYNEQFF
TGCAGTGCTAGGGGCAGCACGTCTTACAATGAGCAGTTCTTC
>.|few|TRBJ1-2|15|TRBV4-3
CASSQVSGQIYGYTF
TGCGCCAGCAGCCAAGTAAGCGGGCAAATCTATGGCTACACCTTC
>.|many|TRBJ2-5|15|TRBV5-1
CASSLGEGGQETQYF
TGCGCCAGCAGCTTGGGTGAGGGCGGCCAAGAGACCCAGTACTTC
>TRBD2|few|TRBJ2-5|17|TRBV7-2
CASSRWGLADIQETQYF
TGTGCCAGCAGCCGGTGGGGCCTAGCGGATATCCAAGAGACCCAGTACTTC
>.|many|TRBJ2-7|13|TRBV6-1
CASSRTETYEQYF
TGTGCCAGCAGTAGGACAGAGACCTACGAGCAGTACTTC
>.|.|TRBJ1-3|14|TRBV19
CASSIVSGTNTIYF
TGTGCCAGTAGTATAGTCAGCGGCACCAACACCATATATTTT
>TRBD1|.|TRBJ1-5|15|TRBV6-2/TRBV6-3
CASSYPSSGGQPQHF
TGTGCCAGCAGTTACCCCTCCTCAGGGGGTCAGCCCCAGCATTTT
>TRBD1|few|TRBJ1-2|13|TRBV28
CASKLGTGHGYTF
TGTGCCAGCAAATTAGGGACAGGTCATGGCTACACCTTC
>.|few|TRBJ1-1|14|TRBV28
CASSLPRQAGEAFF
TGTGCCAGCAGTTTACCACGACAGGCCGGTGAAGCTTTCTTT
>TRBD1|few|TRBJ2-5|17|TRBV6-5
CASSYIIGTGAGETQYF
TGTGCCAGCAGTTATATAATAGGGACAGGGGCTGGGGAGACCCAGTACTTC
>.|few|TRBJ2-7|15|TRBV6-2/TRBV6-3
CASSPNRVNPYEQYF
TGTGCCAGCAGCCCAAACAGGGTCAATCCCTACGAGCAGTACTTC
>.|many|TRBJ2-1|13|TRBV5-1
CASSSDIYNEQFF
TGCGCCAGCAGCTCGGACATCTACAATGAGCAGTTCTTC
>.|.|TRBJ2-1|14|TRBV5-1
CASSLENSYNEQFF
TGCGCCAGCAGCTTGGAAAATTCCTACAATGAGCAGTTCTTC
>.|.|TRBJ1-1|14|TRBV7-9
CASSLLGGNTEAFF
TGTGCCAGCAGCTTATTAGGAGGCAACACTGAAGCTTTCTTT
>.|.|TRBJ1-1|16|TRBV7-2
CASSLGGSTMNTEAFF
TGTGCCAGCAGCTTAGGAGGGAGCACAATGAACACTGAAGCTTTCTTT
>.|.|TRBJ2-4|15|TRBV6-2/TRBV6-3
CASSYSGSWGNIQYF
TGTGCCAGCAGTTACTCAGGGTCGTGGGGAAACATTCAGTACTTC
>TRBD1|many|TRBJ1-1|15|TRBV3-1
CASSHLGQQDTEAFF
TGTGCCAGCAGCCACTTGGGACAGCAGGACACTGAAGCTTTCTTT
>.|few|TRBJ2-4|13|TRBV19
CASRGDGPNIQYF
TGTGCCAGTAGGGGCGATGGCCCAAACATTCAGTACTTC
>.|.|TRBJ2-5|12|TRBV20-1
CSARGGVETQYF
TGCAGTGCTAGAGGCGGGGTAGAGACCCAGTACTTC
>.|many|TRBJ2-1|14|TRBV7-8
CASSLAGDYNEQFF
TGTGCCAGCAGCTTAGCGGGGGACTACAATGAGCAGTTCTTC
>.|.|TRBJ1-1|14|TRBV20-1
CSARDLGSGTEAFF
TGCAGTGCTAGAGATCTAGGGTCAGGTACTGAAGCTTTCTTT
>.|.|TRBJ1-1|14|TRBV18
CASQEGTPPAEAFF
TGTGCCAGCCAGGAGGGGACCCCCCCGGCTGAAGCTTTCTTT